The clone carrying this T cell receptor (beta chain) appeared many times. This sample is part of a study of identical twins. The CDR3 is 12 amino acids. The germline gives CDR1 SQVTM, CDR2 ANQGSEA. Trimming took 6 bases from V and 5 from J; bases not matched to a gene: 4. TCRdb recomputed calls from the 5' RACE reads with MiXCR, one row per CDR3 protein. Seen here are roughly 710,000 distinct CDR3 sequences, approximately 6% observed once, and the top ten hold roughly 1.6%. The TCR sequence derives from a man aged 18 to 35 in good health. Input material: naive T cells sorted from blood. This chain joins TRBV29-1 and TRBJ2-7, with 10 bases matching TRBD1. The CDR3 loop is CSVRTGGHEQYF. In nucleotides, the CDR3 is TGCAGCGTCAGGACAGGGGGGCACGAGCAGTACTTC.